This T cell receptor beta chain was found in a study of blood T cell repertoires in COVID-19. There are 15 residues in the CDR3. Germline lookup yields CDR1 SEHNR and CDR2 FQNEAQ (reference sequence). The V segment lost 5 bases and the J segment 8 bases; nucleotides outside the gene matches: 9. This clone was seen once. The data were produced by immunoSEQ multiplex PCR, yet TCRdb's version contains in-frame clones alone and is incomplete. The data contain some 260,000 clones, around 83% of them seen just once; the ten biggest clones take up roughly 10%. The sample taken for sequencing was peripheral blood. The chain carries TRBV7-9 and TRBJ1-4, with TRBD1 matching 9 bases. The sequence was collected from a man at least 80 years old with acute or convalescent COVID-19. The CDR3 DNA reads TGTGCCAGCAGCCCGGACGGGACAGGGAAGGAAAAACTGTTTTTT. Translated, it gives CASSPDGTGKEKLFF.